This TCR beta chain was sequenced during a study of cytomegalovirus exposure and HLA in healthy donors. Germline V gene data show CDR1 as WSHSY and CDR2 as SAAADI. Losses at the gene ends were 6 bases for V and 2 bases for J; bases not matched to a gene: 4. This CDR3 contains 13 residues. This clone showed up just once. Here immunoSEQ multiplex PCR was the method, and the copy in TCRdb shows in-frame clones only, minus some. The repertoire has about 82,000 clones, approximately 95% of them found once; the top ten carry 0.69%. The specimen sequenced was PBMCs. The receptor comes from a woman aged 18 to 35 in good health and CMV-seronegative. V and J are TRBV10-2 and TRBJ2-7, with 7 bases identical to TRBD1. The DNA of the CDR3 is TGCGCCAGCAGACCCACAGGGGCCTACGAGCAGTACTTC. Encoded protein: CASRPTGAYEQYF.